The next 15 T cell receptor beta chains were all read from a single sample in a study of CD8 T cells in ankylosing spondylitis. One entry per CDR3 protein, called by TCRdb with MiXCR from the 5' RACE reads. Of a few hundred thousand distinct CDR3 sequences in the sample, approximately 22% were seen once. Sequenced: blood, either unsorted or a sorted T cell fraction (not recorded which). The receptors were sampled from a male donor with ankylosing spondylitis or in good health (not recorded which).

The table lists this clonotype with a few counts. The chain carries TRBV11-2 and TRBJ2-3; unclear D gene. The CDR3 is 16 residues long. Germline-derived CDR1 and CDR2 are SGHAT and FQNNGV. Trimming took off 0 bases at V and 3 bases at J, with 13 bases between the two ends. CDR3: CASSLDPSPGTDTQYF. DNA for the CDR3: TGTGCCAGCAGCTTAGATCCTAGTCCGGGTACAGATACGCAGTATTTT.

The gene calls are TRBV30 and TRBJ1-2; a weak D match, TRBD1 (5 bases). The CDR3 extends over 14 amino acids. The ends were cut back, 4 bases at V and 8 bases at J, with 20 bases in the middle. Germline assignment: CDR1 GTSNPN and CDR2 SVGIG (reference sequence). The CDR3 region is CAWTSTGPGGGYTF. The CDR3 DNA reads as TGTGCCTGGACTTCCACCGGGCCTGGGGGAGGCTACACCTTC. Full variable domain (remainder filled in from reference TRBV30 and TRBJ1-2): SQTIHQWPATLVQPVGSPLSLECTVEGTSNPNLYWYRQAAGRGLQLLFYSVGIGQISSEVPQNLSASRPQDRQFILSSKKLLLSDSGFYLCAWTSTGPGGGYTFGSGTRLTVV.

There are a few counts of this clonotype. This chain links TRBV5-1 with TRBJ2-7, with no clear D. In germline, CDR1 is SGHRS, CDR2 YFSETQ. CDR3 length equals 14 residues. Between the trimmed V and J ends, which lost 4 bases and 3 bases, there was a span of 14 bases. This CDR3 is CASSESPALYEQYF. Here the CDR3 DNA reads TGCGCCAGCAGCGAATCACCAGCCCTCTACGAGCAGTACTTC.

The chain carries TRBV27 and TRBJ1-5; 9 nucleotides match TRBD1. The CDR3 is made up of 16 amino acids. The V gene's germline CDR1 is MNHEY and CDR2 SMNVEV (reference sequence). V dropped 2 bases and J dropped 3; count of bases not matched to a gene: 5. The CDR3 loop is CASSLGQGYHNQPQHF. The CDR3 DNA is TGTGCCAGCAGTTTAGGACAGGGGTATCACAATCAGCCCCAGCATTTT.

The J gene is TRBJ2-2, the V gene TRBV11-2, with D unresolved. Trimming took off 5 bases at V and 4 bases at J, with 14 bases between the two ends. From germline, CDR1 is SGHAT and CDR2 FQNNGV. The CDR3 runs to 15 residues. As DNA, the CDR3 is TGTGCCAGCAGCGATGACCAGGCGATCACCGGGGAGCTGTTTTTT. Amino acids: CASSDDQAITGELFF.

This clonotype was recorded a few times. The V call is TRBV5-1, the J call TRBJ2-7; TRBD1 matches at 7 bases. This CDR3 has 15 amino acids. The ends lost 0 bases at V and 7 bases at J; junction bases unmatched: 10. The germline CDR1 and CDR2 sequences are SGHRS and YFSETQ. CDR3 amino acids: CASSLDKQGFGEQYF. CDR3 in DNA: TGCGCCAGCAGCTTGGACAAACAGGGGTTTGGAGAGCAGTACTTC.

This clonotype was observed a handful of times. The CDR3 sequence is CASIHTGELFF. In DNA, the CDR3 is TGTGCCAGCATACACACCGGGGAGCTGTTTTTT. The chain has TRBV11-2 and TRBJ2-2; D unresolved. V dropped 7 bases and J dropped 3 bases, with 3 bases sitting between them. The germline V gene encodes CDR1 SGHAT and CDR2 FQNNGV. This CDR3 comprises 11 residues.

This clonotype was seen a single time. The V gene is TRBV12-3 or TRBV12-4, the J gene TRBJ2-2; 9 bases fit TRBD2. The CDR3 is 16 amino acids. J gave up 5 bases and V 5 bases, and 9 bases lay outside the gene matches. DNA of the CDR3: TGTGCCAGCAGTCCTGCGGGGGGGCCCGGGACCGGGGAGCTGTTTTTT. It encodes CASSPAGGPGTGELFF.

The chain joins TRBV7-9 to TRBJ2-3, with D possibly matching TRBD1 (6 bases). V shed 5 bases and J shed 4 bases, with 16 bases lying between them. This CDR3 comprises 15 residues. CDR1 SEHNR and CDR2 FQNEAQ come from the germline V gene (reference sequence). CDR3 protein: CASSTDSRGSDTQYF. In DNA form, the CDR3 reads TGTGCCAGCAGCACGGACAGCCGGGGTTCAGATACGCAGTATTTT.

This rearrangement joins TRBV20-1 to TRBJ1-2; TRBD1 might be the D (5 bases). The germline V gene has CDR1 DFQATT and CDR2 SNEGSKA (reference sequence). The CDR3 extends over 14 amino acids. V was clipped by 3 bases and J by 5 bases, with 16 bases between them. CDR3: CSARGSGGPYGYTF. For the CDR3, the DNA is TGCAGTGCTAGGGGGTCGGGGGGACCGTATGGCTACACCTTC.

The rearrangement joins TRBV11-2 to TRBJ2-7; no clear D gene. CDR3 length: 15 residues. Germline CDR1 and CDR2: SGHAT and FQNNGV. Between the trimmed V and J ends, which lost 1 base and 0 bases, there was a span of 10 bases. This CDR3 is CASSLAGRSSYEQYF. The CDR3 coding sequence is TGTGCCAGCAGCTTAGCGGGTAGGAGCTCCTACGAGCAGTACTTC.

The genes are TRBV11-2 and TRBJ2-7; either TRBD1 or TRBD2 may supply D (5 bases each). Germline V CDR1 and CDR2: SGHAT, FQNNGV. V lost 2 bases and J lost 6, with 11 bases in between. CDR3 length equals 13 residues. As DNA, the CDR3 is TGTGCCAGCAGCTTATGGGGGACCCCCGAGCAGTACTTC. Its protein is CASSLWGTPEQYF.

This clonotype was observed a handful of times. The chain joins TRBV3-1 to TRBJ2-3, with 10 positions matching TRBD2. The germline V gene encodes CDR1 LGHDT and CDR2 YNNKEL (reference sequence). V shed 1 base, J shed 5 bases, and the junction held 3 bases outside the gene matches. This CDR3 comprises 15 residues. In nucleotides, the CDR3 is TGTGCCAGCAGCCAAGGAGCGGGGGGGCAAGATACGCAGTATTTT. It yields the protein CASSQGAGGQDTQYF.

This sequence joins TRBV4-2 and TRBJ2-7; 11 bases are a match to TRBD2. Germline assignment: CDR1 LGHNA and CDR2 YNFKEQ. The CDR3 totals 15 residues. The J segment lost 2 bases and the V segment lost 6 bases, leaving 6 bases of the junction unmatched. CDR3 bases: TGTGCCAGCAGGGCACTAGCGGGAGCACCCTACGAGCAGTACTTC. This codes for CASRALAGAPYEQYF.

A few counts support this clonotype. The CDR3 spells CASTMSPGTYYEQYF. The CDR3, as DNA: TGTGCCAGCACTATGAGCCCCGGGACATACTACGAGCAGTACTTC. V and J are TRBV12-3 or TRBV12-4 and TRBJ2-7; possibly TRBD1 for D (6 bases). Trimming stripped 7 bases from V and 3 bases from J, with 19 bases between. This CDR3 has 15 amino acids.